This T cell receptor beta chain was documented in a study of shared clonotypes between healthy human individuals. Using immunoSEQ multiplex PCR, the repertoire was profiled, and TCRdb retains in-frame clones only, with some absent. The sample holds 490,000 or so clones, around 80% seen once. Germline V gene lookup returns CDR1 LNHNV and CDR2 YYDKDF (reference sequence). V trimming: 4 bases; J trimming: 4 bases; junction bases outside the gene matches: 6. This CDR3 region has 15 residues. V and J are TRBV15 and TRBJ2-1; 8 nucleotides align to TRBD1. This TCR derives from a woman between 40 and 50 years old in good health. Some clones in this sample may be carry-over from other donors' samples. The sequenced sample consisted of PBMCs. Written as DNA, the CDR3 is TGTGCCACCAGCACTACAGGGGGAGGATACAATGAGCAGTTCTTC. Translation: CATSTTGGGYNEQFF.